These 18 T cell receptor beta chains were sequenced from one sample in a study of T cells after posttransplantation cyclophosphamide. Profiled with immunoSEQ multiplex PCR; TCRdb holds only in-frame clones, not every one. The sample includes about 52,000 clones, approximately 94% seen only once; the top ten take about 3.1%. The sequenced material came from PBMCs. Receptors originate from a young woman in good health and a related stem cell transplant donor.

The V gene is TRBV6-1, the J gene TRBJ2-3, with 9 bases matching TRBD2. Trimming at V came to 1 base and at J to 6 bases, leaving 11 bases not matched to a gene. Germline V CDR1 and CDR2: MNHNS, SASEGT. The CDR3 is made up of 17 amino acids. CDR3 bases: TGTGCCAGCAGTGAAGAGTCGGGCGGGGGGGCGACGGATACGCAGTATTTT. Translation gives CASSEESGGGATDTQYF.

This chain uses TRBV19 with TRBJ1-5; 9 bases align to TRBD1. V was clipped by 5 bases and J by 6 bases; unmatched bases: 2. This CDR3 has 13 residues. Germline CDR1 reads LNHDA; CDR2 reads SQIVND (reference sequence). The CDR3 sequence is CASSGQGTQPQHF. CDR3 coding DNA: TGTGCCAGTAGTGGACAGGGGACTCAGCCCCAGCATTTT.

The chain employs TRBV6-6 and TRBJ2-5, with 7 bases that match TRBD1. The CDR3 covers 14 residues. Germline lookup yields CDR1 MNHNY and CDR2 SVGAGI (reference sequence). V dropped 2 bases and J dropped 5; count of bases not matched to a gene: 5. CDR3 loop: CASSYETGLETQYF. The DNA of the CDR3 is TGTGCCAGCAGTTACGAGACAGGGCTGGAGACCCAGTACTTC.

The J gene is TRBJ2-3, the V gene TRBV15; TRBD1 matches 8 bases. V was pared by 3 bases and J by 2 bases, with 7 bases of the junction left unmatched. CDR3 length: 16 amino acids. Germline CDR1 reads LNHNV; CDR2 reads YYDKDF (reference sequence). The CDR3 bases are TGTGCCACCAGCAGTAGACAGGGGTCCGTCACAGATACGCAGTATTTT. Encoded protein: CATSSRQGSVTDTQYF.

The chain combines TRBV19 with TRBJ2-7; 9 nucleotides align to TRBD1. Per the germline V gene, CDR1 is LNHDA and CDR2 is SQIVND (reference sequence). The CDR3 length is 15 residues. V was clipped by 5 bases and J by 5 bases; unmatched bases: 10. Written as DNA, the CDR3 is TGTGCCAGTAGTCCCGGACAGGGGCAATTCCACGAGCAGTACTTC. Translated: CASSPGQGQFHEQYF. Based on the CDR3 plus reference TRBV19 and TRBJ2-7, the full variable domain is DGGITQSPKYLFRKEGQNVTLSCEQNLNHDAMYWYRQDPGQGLRLIYYSQIVNDFQKGDIAEGYSVSREKKESFPLTVTSAQKNPTAFYLCASSPGQGQFHEQYFGPGTRLTVT.

As DNA, the CDR3 is TGTGCCAGCAGCCAAGAGAGGGGTACAGGGGCCGATACGCAGTATTTT. Translated, it gives CASSQERGTGADTQYF. The chain is built from TRBV4-2 and TRBJ2-3, with 7 positions matching TRBD1. CDR1 LGHNA and CDR2 YNFKEQ come from the germline V gene. This CDR3 has 16 residues. V was clipped by 0 bases and J by 6 bases; unmatched bases: 9.

This rearrangement joins TRBV11-1 to TRBJ1-1, with D uncertain. This CDR3 has 13 amino acids. Germline V lookup: CDR1 SGHAT, CDR2 FQDESV (reference sequence). Trimming removed 1 base at V and 8 bases at J, with 11 bases between. The CDR3 nucleotides read TGTGCCAGCAGCTTAGGCCGCGGGTTAGAAGCTTTCTTT. It is translated as CASSLGRGLEAFF.

The chain joins TRBV6-5 to TRBJ2-7; 8 bases are a match to TRBD2. Trimming removed 7 bases from V and 2 bases from J; junction bases left unmatched: 4. The CDR3 runs to 13 residues. Germline loops: CDR1 MNHEY, CDR2 SVGAGI. CDR3 nucleotide sequence: TGTGCCAGCACCCCGCGGGGGGCCTACGAGCAGTACTTC. Protein sequence: CASTPRGAYEQYF.

J is TRBJ2-1 and V is TRBV4-2; no reliable D call. The V end lost 1 base, the J end lost 8 bases, and 9 bases lay between the germline ends. The CDR3 covers 13 residues. The germline V gene has CDR1 LGHNA and CDR2 YNFKEQ. The CDR3 loop is CASSQAGVHEQFF. The CDR3 nucleotides read TGTGCCAGCAGCCAAGCGGGTGTCCATGAGCAGTTCTTC.

The rearrangement links TRBV7-8 to TRBJ1-1, with D tentatively TRBD1 (5 bases). Trimming shortened V by 6 bases and J by 7 bases, and 12 bases separated the two germline ends. Germline CDR1 and CDR2: SGHVS and FQNEAQ. The CDR3 sequence is 12 residues long. The CDR3 reads CASRLVQGEAFF. CDR3 DNA: TGTGCCAGCAGGCTAGTGCAGGGTGAAGCTTTCTTT.

The rearrangement links TRBV6-6 to TRBJ2-1, with D tentatively TRBD2 (6 bases). Germline lookup yields CDR1 MNHNY and CDR2 SVGAGI (reference sequence). The CDR3 extends over 16 amino acids. Trimming stripped 4 bases from V and 3 bases from J, with 16 bases between. The CDR3: CASSSSRGSLYNEQFF. The CDR3 DNA follows: TGTGCCAGCAGTTCTTCACGGGGGTCTCTCTACAATGAGCAGTTCTTC.

The genes are TRBV7-2 and TRBJ1-1; the D gene is possibly TRBD1 (5 bases). The CDR3 loop spans 16 amino acids. The germline V and J ends were trimmed by 1 base and 5 bases, with 17 bases remaining between them. Germline lookup yields CDR1 SGHTA and CDR2 FQGNSA. The CDR3 DNA sequence: TGTGCCAGCAGCTTAGGCCCGCGGCAGGGCTTGACTGAAGCTTTCTTT. Amino acids: CASSLGPRQGLTEAFF.

The chain uses TRBV4-1 and TRBJ1-5; TRBD1 is a possible D gene (5 bases). The CDR3 runs 16 residues. Trimming removed 4 bases from V and 7 bases from J, with 20 bases in between. The germline V gene has CDR1 MGHRA and CDR2 YSYEKL. The CDR3 DNA is TGCGCCAGCAGCCTTTCCTGGACGGCCGCAGGGCAGCCCCAGCATTTT. It is translated as CASSLSWTAAGQPQHF.

This rearrangement joins TRBV5-1 to TRBJ1-6, with D possibly matching TRBD1 (5 bases). Germline V gene sequence: CDR1 SGHRS, CDR2 YFSETQ. V dropped 0 bases and J dropped 14 bases, with 12 bases sitting between them. The CDR3 extends over 13 amino acids. The CDR3 is CASSLGDSSSLHF. DNA for the CDR3: TGCGCCAGCAGCTTGGGTGACAGTTCCTCCCTCCACTTT.

V is TRBV6-1 and J is TRBJ1-5; TRBD1 matches 8 bases. Unmatched junction bases numbered 11, after V lost 4 bases and J lost 0 bases. The CDR3 is 18 amino acids. The germline gives CDR1 MNHNS, CDR2 SASEGT. The CDR3 bases are TGTGCCAGCAGTGGGTCCGGGACAGGTTTTAATAGCAATCAGCCCCAGCATTTT. Its translation: CASSGSGTGFNSNQPQHF.

This clone was seen a few times. The chain links TRBV4-2 to TRBJ1-6; TRBD1 might be the D (6 bases). CDR3 size: 17 residues. V lost 4 bases and J 4 bases, leaving 17 bases between the germline ends. Germline lookup yields CDR1 LGHNA and CDR2 YNFKEQ. The CDR3 nucleotides are TGTGCCAGCAGCCCGCAAATGGGGGCAGGGTATAATTCACCCCTCCACTTT. Translated: CASSPQMGAGYNSPLHF.

The chain couples TRBV10-1 to TRBJ2-5; D is perhaps TRBD1 (6 bases). Germline CDR1 reads WNHNN; CDR2 reads SYGVQD (reference sequence). V was clipped by 6 bases and J by 1 base, with 12 bases between them. The CDR3 is 14 amino acids. The CDR3 protein is CASSPGQTQETQYF. CDR3 nucleotides: TGCGCCAGCAGCCCCGGACAGACCCAAGAGACCCAGTACTTC.

This chain uses TRBV11-3 with TRBJ2-2; D is uncertain. Germline V gives CDR1 SGHNT, CDR2 YENEEA. CDR3 length: 14 amino acids. V lost 2 bases and J lost 6, with 10 bases in between. In DNA, the CDR3 is TGTGCCAGCAGCTTACATGGAGAAGCCGGGGAGCTGTTTTTT. This gives the protein CASSLHGEAGELFF.